This T cell receptor (beta chain) was captured in a study of memory CD8 T cells in hepatitis C reinfection (TCRdb year 2017). Concerning the study at large: Of the five donors, three spontaneously resolved two consecutive HCV infections, and two cleared a primary infection but developed chronic infection after reinfection. HCV reinfection was defined by a positive HCV RNA test following two negative tests taken at least 60 days apart. Peak reinfection samples were taken from 3 to 8 weeks after reinfection was detected. The study tracked the TCR beta repertoire of virus-specific CD8 T cells longitudinally across an HCV reinfection episode in four to six donors. Between the late 2000s and the early 2010s, five reinfection cases that had stored pre-reinfection samples were identified. In the reinfection study, participants who had previously resolved an HCV infection were followed up every 3 months. Previously published longitudinal data on tetramer+ CD8 T cell frequency were used to select the peak reinfection time point. Results and caveats for the whole study, not just this receptor: Because only five donors were included, definitive conclusions about public clonotypes linked to secondary clearance were beyond the reach of the study.

This clone has just one count. The specificity of this receptor is unknown. Base qualities are not recorded, but no much larger clone differs from it by a single base. V and J are trimmed by 1 base and 2 bases, and the gene matches miss 3 bases of the junction. Reading from cysteine to phenylalanine, the CDR3 counts 15 amino acids. The read is trimmed to its CDR3 DNA, 45 bases read in frame from base 1. CDR1 and CDR2, per the germline V gene, are MGHRA and YSYEKL. The sample's time point label, decoded: peak reinfection, 3 to 8 weeks after reinfection detection. Sorted cells were sequenced directly ex vivo, without in vitro expansion prior to TCR sequencing. Donors were people who inject drugs enrolled in the Montreal Acute Hepatitis C Cohort Study (HEPCO) in Canada. Total naive CD8 T cells, sorted as viable CD3+ CD8+ CD45RO-, came from a couple of donors at all three reinfection time points as controls. Before sorting, cryopreserved peripheral blood mononuclear cells were thawed and CD8 T cells were purified from those thawed cells. The MACS CD8+ T cell Isolation Kit was used to enrich CD8 T cells by negative selection. Cell sorting was done on a BD FACSAria II sorter with FACSDiva software, and data were analyzed with FlowJo.

Library generation was performed with the immunoSEQ multiplex PCR assay. Genomic DNA was extracted from sorted cells, and the TCR beta V, D and J regions were sequenced by Adaptive Biotechnologies' automated high-throughput method. CDR3 regions were amplified with a two-step, bias-controlled multiplex PCR. An Illumina instrument was used to sequence the amplified TCR beta libraries. On the study's bioinformatics: Demultiplexed reads were processed to reduce amplification and sequencing bias, and CDR3 sequences were assigned to gene families using the IMGT database. Repertoire data were analyzed with ImmunoSEQ software version 2.0. Clonotype lists were filtered to remove out-of-frame sequences as well as sequences containing stop codons in the CDR3. Clonotypes below 0.01% frequency were excluded because they corresponded to less than one cell. Richness was calculated by dividing observed richness by the number of input cells, and evenness was calculated by dividing Shannon entropy by the log of observed richness. Repertoire diversity and the similarity between time points were measured using Simpson diversity and Morisita-Horn overlap indices. Clonotypes were categorized as dominant (>1%), sub-dominant (0.5-0.99%), low abundance (0.1-0.49%) or lowest abundance (<0.1%). A germline index was derived by subtracting total nucleotide additions from total CDR3 length and dividing the result by total CDR3 length. This immuneACCESS table, as held by TCRdb, lists in-frame sequences with V and J called but not all clones. Of the missing ones, under half trace to an unresolved V gene in checked studies; the others have no known cause. V, J and clone size are those of that table, while D and trimming were read from the DNA. The sample yields 44,000 or so clones; approximately 87% were counted once. Roughly 1.2% of the sample rests with the top ten.

Recombination linked TRBV4-1 to TRBJ2-5, and 8 junctional nucleotides match TRBD1. This sequence originates from a man aged 18 to 35 with hepatitis C virus infection. The sample taken for sequencing was naive CD8+ T cells sorted from blood. Explained via the paper, the cell subset or site label denotes: total naive CD8+CD45RO- T cells. The CDR3 corresponds to CASSQGTGIQETQYF. The bases read TGCGCCAGCAGCCAAGGGACAGGGATACAAGAGACCCAGTACTTC.